Following are 25 T cell receptor beta chains from one sample sequenced in a study of early T cells in non-severe SARS-CoV-2 infection. MiXCR was run by TCRdb on the 5' RACE reads, yielding one entry per CDR3 protein. The data contain 60,000 to 75,000 distinct CDR3 sequences, more than 8.5% of them singletons. The sample consisted of whole blood, taken at baseline. These receptors were obtained from an adult who was a healthcare worker with PCR-confirmed SARS-CoV-2 infection or an uninfected control (not recorded which).

This clonotype was counted many times. The genes are TRBV18 and TRBJ2-7, with TRBD2 matching 9 bases. CDR1 KGHSH and CDR2 LQKENI come from the germline V gene. CDR3 size: 15 residues. After removal of 0 bases from V and 1 base from J, the junction contained 1 base not matched to a gene. The DNA for the CDR3 is TGTGCCAGCTCACCACCTAGCGGGAGTTCCTACGAGCAGTACTTC. Translating it yields CASSPPSGSSYEQYF.

The chain employs TRBV12-3 or TRBV12-4 and TRBJ1-1, with D tentatively TRBD1 (5 bases). The V end lost 6 bases, the J end lost 7 bases, and 12 bases lay between the germline ends. The CDR3 totals 12 residues. The CDR3 DNA reads as TGTGCCAGCAGAAATCGAGGGGTTGAAGCTTTCTTT. Its protein product is CASRNRGVEAFF.

V gene TRBV5-1 combines with J gene TRBJ2-3; D possibly matches TRBD1 or TRBD2 (6 bases each). The V end was cut by 4 bases, the J end by 0 bases, with 15 bases between. The length of the CDR3 is 16 residues. Germline V gene lookup returns CDR1 SGHRS and CDR2 YFSETQ. The CDR3 loop is CASSPGDSISTDTQYF. DNA of the CDR3: TGCGCCAGCAGCCCAGGGGACTCGATAAGCACAGATACGCAGTATTTT.

This clonotype came up many times. CDR3 nucleotides: TGCAGCGTTGAGAGGGAAAGCGCTGAGCAGTTCTTC. This translates into CSVERESAEQFF. This chain joins TRBV29-1 and TRBJ2-1, with a possible D match to TRBD2 (5 bases). V gave up 3 bases and J gave up 9 bases, with 12 bases separating them. The CDR3 contains 12 residues. The germline V gene encodes CDR1 SQVTM and CDR2 ANQGSEA.

V is TRBV20-1 and J is TRBJ2-7; D remains unclear. Germline CDR1 and CDR2: DFQATT and SNEGSKA (reference sequence). V lost 4 bases, J lost 0 bases, and 13 bases lay in between. This CDR3 has 14 amino acids. DNA for the CDR3: TGCAGTGCTATAGGTGGAAGGAGCTCCTACGAGCAGTACTTC. Translated: CSAIGGRSSYEQYF.

In this sample, this clonotype turned up many times. The rearrangement uses TRBV3-2 and TRBJ2-7; TRBD1, the D gene given by the table, was not confirmed from the DNA. TRBV3-2 is shown as a pseudogene. The CDR3 loop spans 15 amino acids. The CDR3 DNA is TGTGCCAGCAGCCAAGGACAGGCGAGCTCCTACGAGCAGTACTTC. Residues: CASSQGQASSYEQYF.

The chain uses TRBV11-2 and TRBJ2-4; tentatively, D is TRBD1 (6 bases). Trimming shortened V by 5 bases and J by 3 bases, and 14 bases separated the two germline ends. CDR3 length equals 15 residues. Per germline, CDR1 SGHAT and CDR2 FQNNGV. CDR3 coding DNA: TGTGCCAGCAGCCCCGGGACATTCGGCAAAAACATTCAGTACTTC. Its translation is CASSPGTFGKNIQYF.

At least ten counts were recorded for this clonotype. V is TRBV7-7 and J is TRBJ2-1; 7 bases fit TRBD2. V trimming: 5 bases; J trimming: 0 bases; junction bases outside the gene matches: 4. Germline lookup yields CDR1 SSHAT and CDR2 FNYEAQ (reference sequence). The CDR3 has 15 amino acids. The chain's CDR3 is CASSPSGSSYNEQFF. CDR3 DNA sequence: TGTGCCAGCAGCCCTAGCGGAAGCTCCTACAATGAGCAGTTCTTC.

This clonotype has ten or more counts. The chain links TRBV24-1 to TRBJ2-5; possibly TRBD1 for D (5 bases). The germline V gene encodes CDR1 KGHDR and CDR2 SFDVKD. The CDR3 contains 14 residues. Trimming pared 5 bases from V and 4 bases from J, leaving 13 bases between. CDR3 region: CATSVAGFGETQYF. The CDR3 coding sequence is TGTGCCACCAGTGTGGCAGGGTTTGGAGAGACCCAGTACTTC.

This clonotype was counted only a few times. The rearrangement joins TRBV10-1 to TRBJ2-1; D remains ambiguous. The V end was cut by 6 bases, the J end by 9 bases, with 12 bases between. In germline, CDR1 is WNHNN, CDR2 SYGVQD (reference sequence). This CDR3 has 12 residues. Here the CDR3 DNA reads TGCGCCAGCAGGCCGCGGTCGCGTGAGCAGTTCTTC. Translated, it gives CASRPRSREQFF.

The gene calls are TRBV5-1 and TRBJ2-7; D call uncertain. V was clipped by 2 bases and J by 3 bases, with 12 bases between them. Germline CDR1 and CDR2: SGHRS and YFSETQ. CDR3 length equals 14 residues. The CDR3: CASSFEAARYEQYF. The CDR3 DNA follows: TGCGCCAGCAGCTTTGAGGCTGCCCGCTACGAGCAGTACTTC. The full variable domain, in which reference TRBV5-1 and TRBJ2-7 provide the parts outside the CDR3, is KAGVTQTPRYLIKTRGQQVTLSCSPISGHRSVSWYQQTPGQGLQFLFEYFSETQRNKGNFPGRFSGRQFSNSRSEMNVSTLELGDSALYLCASSFEAARYEQYFGPGTRLTVT.

V is TRBV7-2 and J is TRBJ2-4; unclear D gene. CDR3 length equals 12 residues. In germline, CDR1 is SGHTA, CDR2 FQGNSA. The germline V and J ends were trimmed by 5 bases and 7 bases, with 9 bases remaining between them. CDR3 DNA: TGTGCCAGCAGCCCAGGTCTTAACATTCAGTACTTC. Protein sequence: CASSPGLNIQYF.

This clonotype was observed many times. This rearrangement joins TRBV11-2 to TRBJ2-5, with 9 nucleotides matching TRBD1. The germline CDR1 and CDR2 sequences are SGHAT and FQNNGV. V gave up 7 bases and J gave up 6 bases; unmatched junction bases: 6. The CDR3 loop spans 13 amino acids. Here the CDR3 DNA reads TGTGCCAGCAACCACGGACAGGGGAAGACCCAGTACTTC. It specifies CASNHGQGKTQYF.

This clonotype was seen many times. CDR3 protein: CASSLGEGGAYEQYF. The DNA of the CDR3 is TGTGCCAGCAGCCTCGGGGAGGGTGGGGCCTACGAGCAGTACTTC. The rearrangement links TRBV7-2 to TRBJ2-7; 7 bases map to TRBD2. V gave up 5 bases and J gave up 2 bases; unmatched junction bases: 9. This CDR3 has 15 amino acids. CDR1 SGHTA and CDR2 FQGNSA come from the germline V gene.

This clonotype has a count of ten or more. The chain carries TRBV28 and TRBJ1-2; D is possibly TRBD1 (6 bases). In germline, CDR1 is MDHEN, CDR2 SYDVKM. The CDR3 has 15 amino acids. Trimming removed 8 bases from V and 6 bases from J, with 22 bases in between. Written as DNA, the CDR3 is TGTGCCAGCGTGGGACAAAACTTCGGGAAGAATGGCTACACCTTC. Translated: CASVGQNFGKNGYTF.

This clonotype has just a few counts. This sequence joins TRBV7-6 and TRBJ2-2, with D perhaps matching TRBD2 (5 bases). Per germline, CDR1 SGHVS and CDR2 FNYEAQ. V was cut by 2 bases and J by 7 bases, with 20 bases left in between. The CDR3 is 17 amino acids. CDR3: CASSLQVPQLAIGELFF. CDR3 coding DNA: TGTGCCAGCAGCTTACAAGTCCCTCAGCTAGCTATCGGGGAGCTGTTTTTT.

This clonotype has a count of ten or more. The rearrangement links TRBV7-9 to TRBJ2-3, with D possibly TRBD1 on 5 matching bases. V lost 1 base and J lost 2, with 7 bases in between. Germline V gene sequence: CDR1 SEHNR, CDR2 FQNEAQ (reference sequence). The CDR3 length is 14 residues. Here the CDR3 reads CASSLGRVTDTQYF. CDR3 in DNA: TGTGCCAGCAGCTTAGGCAGGGTCACAGATACGCAGTATTTT.

In its sample, this clonotype was seen a few times. The CDR3 DNA sequence: TGCAGTGCAAACAGCCACCAACTATACAATGAGCAGTTCTTC. The encoded protein is CSANSHQLYNEQFF. V is TRBV20-1 and J is TRBJ2-1; D uncertain. With 6 bases removed from V and 4 bases from J, the gap between germline ends came to 16 bases. CDR3 size: 14 residues. CDR1 is DFQATT, CDR2 SNEGSKA, per germline (reference sequence).

By frequency in the sample, this clonotype is medium-sized. The rearrangement links TRBV5-4 to TRBJ2-1, with 8 bases that match TRBD2. Germline values: CDR1 SGHNT, CDR2 YYREEE (reference sequence). This CDR3 has 16 amino acids. After removal of 3 bases from V and 4 bases from J, the junction contained 9 bases not matched to a gene. The CDR3 DNA is TGTGCCAGCAGCTCCGGGGGGGACGGGGATTACAATGAGCAGTTCTTC. Its translation is CASSSGGDGDYNEQFF. The complete variable domain, with remaining parts taken from reference TRBV5-4 and TRBJ2-1, reads ETGVTQSPTHLIKTRGQQVTLRCSSQSGHNTVSWYQQALGQGPQFIFQYYREEENGRGNFPPRFSGLQFPNYSSELNVNALELDDSALYLCASSSGGDGDYNEQFFGPGTRLTVL.

This clonotype was seen a handful of times. The genes are TRBV5-4 and TRBJ2-7, with D perhaps matching TRBD2 (6 bases). Germline V gene sequence: CDR1 SGHNT, CDR2 YYREEE (reference sequence). This CDR3 comprises 15 residues. The germline V and J ends were trimmed by 0 bases and 2 bases, with 12 bases remaining between them. CDR3 in DNA: TGTGCCAGCAGCTTGGAGGGGAGGAGGGCCTACGAGCAGTACTTC. Residues: CASSLEGRRAYEQYF.

This clonotype was observed many times. This sequence joins TRBV10-2 and TRBJ2-1, with a weak D call TRBD2 (7 bases). The CDR3 has 13 amino acids. Trimming took off 8 bases at V and 4 bases at J, with 12 bases between the two ends. Germline CDR1 and CDR2: WSHSY and SAAADI. The CDR3: CASARGQYNEQFF. The CDR3 DNA is TGCGCCAGCGCGCGGGGGCAGTACAATGAGCAGTTCTTC.

This clonotype has a count of ten or more. The rearrangement uses TRBV11-3 and TRBJ2-1, with 13 bases lining up with TRBD2. The CDR3 spans 16 residues. In germline, CDR1 is SGHNT, CDR2 YENEEA. V was clipped by 4 bases and J by 8 bases; unmatched bases: 8. CDR3 coding DNA: TGTGCCAGCAGCTCCCGGACTAGCGGGAGTGGGTATGAGCAGTTCTTC. Its protein is CASSSRTSGSGYEQFF.

This clonotype was observed at least ten times. The chain links TRBV20-1 to TRBJ2-7, with D perhaps TRBD1 (5 bases). This CDR3 contains 11 residues. Germline V gives CDR1 DFQATT, CDR2 SNEGSKA (reference sequence). The V gene lost 3 bases and the J gene lost 3 bases, with 6 bases spanning the gap. The CDR3 DNA is TGCAGTGCTAGGGGGCTCTACGAGCAGTACTTC. This encodes CSARGLYEQYF.

Only a few counts were recorded for this clonotype. V and J are TRBV9 and TRBJ2-7; no firm D call. Germline CDR1 and CDR2: SGDLS and YYNGEE. This CDR3 is built from 14 residues. The V end lost 0 bases, the J end lost 2 bases, and 9 bases lay between the germline ends. The DNA for the CDR3 is TGTGCCAGCAGCGTAGTGGGGTCCCCCTACGAGCAGTACTTC. Its protein is CASSVVGSPYEQYF.

V is TRBV6-5 and J is TRBJ2-3, with D perhaps matching TRBD2 (6 bases). This CDR3 is 14 amino acids long. Trimming took off 2 bases at V and 4 bases at J, with 10 bases between the two ends. The germline V gene encodes CDR1 MNHEY and CDR2 SVGAGI. CDR3 in DNA: TGTGCCAGCAGTTACGAGGGAGGAGCAGATACGCAGTATTTT. The encoded protein is CASSYEGGADTQYF.